This T cell receptor (beta chain) was recorded in a study of shared clonotypes between healthy human individuals. Study summary: Donors were two women and three men aged 18 to 49. Each donor's CD8 memory used one plate, CD8 naive two, each CD4 subset three.

General observations from the study: Around 5.4% of naive CD4 clonotypes were common to a handful of donors.

The CDR3 has 13 amino acids. The germline V gene has CDR1 SNHLY and CDR2 FYNNEI. The V segment lost 9 bases and the J segment 2 bases; nucleotides outside the gene matches: 5. A remark on this clone: Its antigen is currently unknown.

Authors' processing steps: Junction-only sequences without quality scores came from ImmunoSEQ, so filtering differed. Clones were read by immunoSEQ multiplex PCR, and TCRdb kept only the in-frame ones, dropping some. V and J calls and clone size are given by that table; D and trimming were obtained from the DNA. The sample shows approximately 340,000 clones, roughly 80% of them seen only once. This chain uses TRBV2 with TRBJ2-7; 9 bases fit TRBD2. Sequenced input: memory CD4+ T cells sorted from blood. Indicated subset: CD45RA-negative fraction. The clonotype comes from a man aged 30-40 years in good health. CDR3 protein: CASLAGITYEQYF. The CDR3 DNA reads TGTGCCAGTCTAGCGGGGATAACCTACGAGCAGTACTTC.